This is a list of T cell receptor beta chains from one sample in a study of blood T cell repertoires in COVID-19. TCRdb's copy holds only in-frame clones and misses some; the assay was immunoSEQ multiplex PCR. The repertoire consists of 250,000 to 300,000 clones, with around 85% occurring once and the leading ten covering over 9.5%. The sequenced sample consisted of peripheral blood. All receptors derive from a woman aged 30 to 39 with COVID-19, enrolled during active disease. Both conserved end residues are part of each CDR3. Fields, in order: V gene, J gene, D gene, clone size, CDR3 DNA, CDR3 protein. A D gene is named only where the DNA matches it firmly. Clone size is stated in some rows and not others, as once, few, many or a class when expanded.

v_gene: TRBV14
j_gene: TRBJ1-3
d_gene: .
abundance: once
CDR3nt: TGTGCCAGCAGCCGGGCAGGGTTGCAAAGAAACACCATATATTTT
CDR3aa: CASSRAGLQRNTIYF

v_gene: TRBV15
j_gene: TRBJ2-5
d_gene: TRBD2
abundance: .
CDR3nt: TGTGCCACCAGCAGATTTAGTAGCGGGTCGAGGAGAGGAGAGACCCAGTACTTC
CDR3aa: CATSRFSSGSRRGETQYF

v_gene: TRBV10-3
j_gene: TRBJ1-2
d_gene: TRBD1
abundance: .
CDR3nt: TGTGCCATCAGTGAGTCGAAGGGACAGGGGGTCTTGAATGGCTACACCTTC
CDR3aa: CAISESKGQGVLNGYTF

v_gene: TRBV19
j_gene: TRBJ1-1
d_gene: TRBD1
abundance: .
CDR3nt: TGTGCCAGTACCCCGGGACAGGGCCGCACTGAAGCTTTCTTT
CDR3aa: CASTPGQGRTEAFF

v_gene: TRBV5-1
j_gene: TRBJ1-1
d_gene: TRBD1
abundance: .
CDR3nt: TGCGCCAGCAGCTTGTTACAGGGGGGTACTGAAGCTTTCTTT
CDR3aa: CASSLLQGGTEAFF

v_gene: TRBV28
j_gene: TRBJ2-5
d_gene: TRBD2
abundance: few
CDR3nt: TGTGCCAGCAGGTCGGGACTAGCGGGGAAAGAGACCCAGTACTTC
CDR3aa: CASRSGLAGKETQYF

v_gene: TRBV19
j_gene: TRBJ2-7
d_gene: TRBD2
abundance: .
CDR3nt: TGTGCCAGTAGTTTTCTAGCGGCATACGAGCAGTACTTC
CDR3aa: CASSFLAAYEQYF

v_gene: TRBV6-5
j_gene: TRBJ1-2
d_gene: .
abundance: .
CDR3nt: TGTGCCAGCAGTTACTCCTGGACAGCTGAATATGGCTACACCTTC
CDR3aa: CASSYSWTAEYGYTF

v_gene: TRBV29-1
j_gene: TRBJ2-3
d_gene: TRBD2
abundance: .
CDR3nt: TGCAGCGCCTCTAGCGGGCGCACAGATACGCAGTATTTT
CDR3aa: CSASSGRTDTQYF

v_gene: TRBV2
j_gene: TRBJ2-3
d_gene: .
abundance: .
CDR3nt: TGTGCCAGCAGTATCCTAGGGGCGGATACGCAGTATTTT
CDR3aa: CASSILGADTQYF

v_gene: TRBV18
j_gene: TRBJ1-3
d_gene: .
abundance: .
CDR3nt: TGTGCCAGCTCACCCCGCTCTGGAAACACCATATATTTT
CDR3aa: CASSPRSGNTIYF

v_gene: TRBV3-1/TRBV3-2
j_gene: TRBJ2-2
d_gene: .
abundance: .
CDR3nt: TGTGCCAGCAGCCAAGAAAGAGCCGGGGAGCTGTTTTTT
CDR3aa: CASSQERAGELFF

v_gene: TRBV27
j_gene: TRBJ2-1
d_gene: .
abundance: few
CDR3nt: TGTGCCAGCAGTCCATTCAATCTTAGGGGTTACAATGAGCAGTTCTTC
CDR3aa: CASSPFNLRGYNEQFF

v_gene: TRBV6-1
j_gene: TRBJ2-7
d_gene: .
abundance: .
CDR3nt: TGTGCCAGCAGTGAACGGTCAGGAGGCCCCTACGAGCAGTACTTC
CDR3aa: CASSERSGGPYEQYF

v_gene: TRBV6-5
j_gene: TRBJ1-2
d_gene: .
abundance: few
CDR3nt: TGTGCCAGCAGCCCCCTGACGGGTAGCTACACCTTC
CDR3aa: CASSPLTGSYTF

v_gene: TRBV19
j_gene: TRBJ2-3
d_gene: TRBD2
abundance: .
CDR3nt: TGTGCCAGTAGTATTGGATCACTAGCGGGGGGTGCAGATACGCAGTATTTT
CDR3aa: CASSIGSLAGGADTQYF

v_gene: TRBV5-1
j_gene: TRBJ1-2
d_gene: .
abundance: many
CDR3nt: TGCGCCAGCAGCTCAACAGCCTCTCCGTATGGCTACACCTTC
CDR3aa: CASSSTASPYGYTF